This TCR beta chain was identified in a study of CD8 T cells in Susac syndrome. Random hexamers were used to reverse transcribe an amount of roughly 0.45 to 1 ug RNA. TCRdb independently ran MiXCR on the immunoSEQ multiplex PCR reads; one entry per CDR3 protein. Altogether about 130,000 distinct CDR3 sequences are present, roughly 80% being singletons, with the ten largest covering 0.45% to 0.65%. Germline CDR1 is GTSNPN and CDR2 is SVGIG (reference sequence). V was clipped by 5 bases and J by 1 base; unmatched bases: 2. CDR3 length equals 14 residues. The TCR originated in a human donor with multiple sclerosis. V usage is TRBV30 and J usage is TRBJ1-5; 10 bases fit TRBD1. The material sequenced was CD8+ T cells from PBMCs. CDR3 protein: CAWGDRGSNQPQHF. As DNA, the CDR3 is TGTGCCTGGGGGGACAGGGGCAGCAATCAGCCCCAGCATTTT.